Listed here are 10 T cell receptor beta chains from one sample, sequenced in a study of T cell responses to AZD1222 COVID-19 vaccine. TCRdb's table, derived via immunoSEQ multiplex PCR, lists solely in-frame clones and lacks some. The table includes 170,000 or so clones, about nine tenths detected once. The sequences come from peripheral blood, collected on day 0 of AZD1222 vaccination. The source of these receptors is an adult in good health.

This sequence joins TRBV30 and TRBJ2-7, with D perhaps matching TRBD2 (5 bases). Germline CDR1 reads GTSNPN; CDR2 reads SVGIG (reference sequence). This CDR3 contains 13 residues. Trimming left V 6 bases short and J 1 base short, with 13 bases between. The CDR3 region has the DNA TGTGCCTGCCCGCGCGGGTCTTCCTACGAGCAGTACTTC. Protein: CACPRGSSYEQYF.

This clone was found a few times. This rearrangement joins TRBV6-5 to TRBJ2-1; TRBD2 matches 9 bases. The germline gives CDR1 MNHEY, CDR2 SVGAGI. This CDR3 is 15 amino acids long. V lost 7 bases and J lost 7; bases outside the gene matches: 11. CDR3 coding DNA: TGTGCCAGCACCTTTCGGCTAGCGGGGTCAAATGAGCAGTTCTTC. Translation: CASTFRLAGSNEQFF.

The J gene is TRBJ1-5, the V gene TRBV10-3, with 12 bases aligning to TRBD1. Germline assignment: CDR1 ENHRY and CDR2 SYGVKD. Trimming took 11 bases from V and 4 from J; bases not matched to a gene: 9. This CDR3 is 15 amino acids long. The CDR3: CASGGDRGQNQPQHF. CDR3 DNA: TGTGCCTCGGGAGGGGACAGGGGGCAAAATCAGCCCCAGCATTTT.

The J gene is TRBJ1-3, the V gene TRBV27, with no clear D. With 6 bases removed from V and 0 bases from J, the gap between germline ends came to 24 bases. CDR3 length equals 19 residues. Germline-derived CDR1 and CDR2 are MNHEY and SMNVEV (reference sequence). CDR3 protein: CASSPLTGIGIPSGNTIYF. CDR3 sequence (DNA): TGTGCCAGCAGCCCGTTGACGGGAATCGGGATCCCCTCTGGAAACACCATATATTTT.

CDR3 nucleotide sequence: TGTGCCAGCAGGGATAGCTTCAGGGAGGCCCTCCACTTT. Translating it yields CASRDSFREALHF. The chain recombines TRBV25-1 with TRBJ1-6; a possible D gene is TRBD1 (5 bases). The CDR3 sequence is 13 residues long. Trimming cost V 6 bases and J 14 bases, with 17 bases left between them. Germline loops: CDR1 MGHDK, CDR2 SYGVNS.

The chain employs TRBV4-3 and TRBJ1-5; no definite D call. Germline lookup yields CDR1 LGHNA and CDR2 YSLEER. This CDR3 comprises 15 residues. V lost 4 bases, J lost 4 bases, and 14 bases lay in between. This CDR3 reads CASSRARTSNQPQHF. The CDR3 DNA reads as TGCGCCAGCAGCCGAGCCCGGACTAGTAATCAGCCCCAGCATTTT.

This clone was observed once. This sequence joins TRBV19 and TRBJ2-7, with D possibly matching TRBD2 (5 bases). Deletions cut 7 bases from V and 6 bases from J, with 13 bases between. Germline V gives CDR1 LNHDA, CDR2 SQIVND (reference sequence). CDR3 length equals 12 residues. CDR3 DNA: TGTGCCAGTATCGGGGATCAAGGCGAGCAGTACTTC. Translating it yields CASIGDQGEQYF.

The genes are TRBV9 and TRBJ2-3, with no clear D. From germline, CDR1 is SGDLS and CDR2 YYNGEE. Trimming pared 1 base from V and 4 bases from J, leaving 19 bases between. The CDR3 length is 17 residues. CDR3 amino acids: CASSVLASRIVPDTQYF. CDR3 bases: TGTGCCAGCAGCGTACTGGCATCCCGGATAGTTCCAGATACGCAGTATTTT.

The gene calls are TRBV19 and TRBJ2-3, with D perhaps being TRBD1 or TRBD2 (6 bases each). Germline assignment: CDR1 LNHDA and CDR2 SQIVND (reference sequence). V was clipped by 3 bases and J by 4 bases, with 20 bases between them. This CDR3 has 17 amino acids. CDR3 nucleotides: TGTGCCAGTAGTATTGCCGGGGGCCGGAGGGCTTCAGATACGCAGTATTTT. It encodes CASSIAGGRRASDTQYF.

The table lists this clone with a few counts. This rearrangement joins TRBV7-2 to TRBJ2-7, with 7 nucleotides matching TRBD2. V lost 2 bases and J lost 2; bases outside the gene matches: 6. This CDR3 has 15 amino acids. Germline assignment: CDR1 SGHTA and CDR2 FQGNSA. CDR3 protein: CASSLTPGGAYEQYF. DNA of the CDR3: TGTGCCAGCAGCTTAACACCGGGGGGTGCCTACGAGCAGTACTTC.